This T cell receptor beta chain was found in a study of Ad26.COV2.S vaccination and SARS-CoV-2 variants. Study as a whole: Donor was in the COV1001 Ad26.COV2.S trial arm. Study results and caveats: The TCR breadth and depth analyses may have understated or missed part of the total T cell responses. A substantial breadth of spike-specific CD8+ and CD4+ T cell responses after vaccination has been reported.

The V gene end was trimmed by 2 bases and the J gene end by 4 bases; junction bases not matched to a gene: 7. CDR3 length equals 14 residues. CDR1 SQVTM and CDR2 ANQGSEA come from the germline V gene. As for this clone: The antigen is unknown.

Libraries were prepared by immunoSEQ multiplex PCR; TCRdb keeps only in-frame clonotypes and omits some of them. The table has about 440,000 clones, less than 95% seen once; the top ten hold around 4.2%. The treatment was: roughly 18 received Ad26.COV2.S at low or high dose, single or two shots; 5 received placebo; per-sample allocation not given. The study sampled participants on day 63 after the first vaccine or placebo injection. The donor was a Boston adult aged 18-55 years. The clonotype was recovered from a person aged 18-65 years who received the Ad26.COV2.S COVID-19 vaccine or a placebo. This rearrangement joins TRBV29-1 to TRBJ2-5; 7 bases match TRBD2. The sample consisted of peripheral blood, taken in a trial of Ad26.COV2.S vaccine versus placebo. This chain's CDR3 is CSVEMGGVGETQYF. DNA of the CDR3: TGCAGCGTTGAAATGGGAGGGGTTGGAGAGACCCAGTACTTC.